The 5 T cell receptor beta chains below come from one sample, sequenced in a study of cytomegalovirus exposure and HLA in healthy donors. TCRdb's table, derived via immunoSEQ multiplex PCR, lists solely in-frame clones and lacks some. The sample contains about 120,000 clones, 70% to 90% of which appear only once. The specimen was PBMCs. Receptors were obtained from a young man in good health and CMV-seropositive.

The J gene is TRBJ2-7, the V gene TRBV29-1, with 7 bases aligning to TRBD2. Germline CDR1 SQVTM, CDR2 ANQGSEA. V dropped 6 bases and J dropped 2; count of bases not matched to a gene: 10. This CDR3 is 14 amino acids long. The CDR3 is CSVLGGERAYEQYF. Written as DNA, the CDR3 is TGCAGCGTCTTGGGGGGGGAGAGGGCCTACGAGCAGTACTTC.

This clone was detected once. The rearrangement joins TRBV6-1 to TRBJ1-2; no firm D call. The germline V gene has CDR1 MNHNS and CDR2 SASEGT. Trimming took 6 bases from V and 4 from J, leaving 9 bases between them. The CDR3 is 12 residues long. The CDR3 DNA follows: TGTGCCAGCAGACAGAGCTCCTATGGCTACACCTTC. Its translation: CASRQSSYGYTF.

The chain employs TRBV10-1 and TRBJ1-1; 8 bases map to TRBD1. The CDR3 has 15 residues. In germline, CDR1 is WNHNN, CDR2 SYGVQD (reference sequence). V was clipped by 3 bases and J by 5 bases; unmatched bases: 8. CDR3 sequence reads: CASSDTDRVRTEAFF. DNA for the CDR3: TGCGCCAGCAGTGATACGGACAGGGTCAGGACTGAAGCTTTCTTT.

The CDR3 loop reads CASNPTESGANVLTF. Here the CDR3 DNA reads TGTGCCAGCAACCCGACGGAGTCTGGGGCCAACGTCCTGACTTTC. This sequence joins TRBV6-1 and TRBJ2-6; D gene ambiguous. V was clipped by 7 bases and J by 1 base, with 11 bases between them. Germline loops: CDR1 MNHNS, CDR2 SASEGT. The CDR3 is 15 amino acids.

V usage is TRBV28 and J usage is TRBJ2-2; 9 bases match TRBD1. CDR3 length: 17 amino acids. Losses at the gene ends were 4 bases for V and 1 base for J; bases not matched to a gene: 7. CDR1 and CDR2 (germline): MDHEN, SYDVKM. The CDR3 nucleotides read TGTGCCAGCAGTTCCCCGGGACAGGGTTTGAACACCGGGGAGCTGTTTTTT. This gives the protein CASSSPGQGLNTGELFF.